The clone carrying this T cell receptor (beta chain) has only one observation. Its cognate antigen is unknown. Other DNA sequences from this sample encode an identical CDR3 as well. The PCR made use of 60 Vbeta and 13 Jbeta primers. TCRdb's table, derived via immunoSEQ multiplex PCR, lists solely in-frame clones and lacks some. The sample lists 95,000 to 150,000 clones; about 62% were seen once. These data come from a study of cytomegalovirus exposure and HLA in healthy donors. The study, taken as a whole, reports: The likely explanation for a cluster of highly shared sequence variants was sequencing artifact. The authors assumed roughly uniform sequencing depth across donors for presence/absence analyses.

Unmatched junction bases numbered 14, after V lost 10 bases and J lost 9 bases. Per germline, CDR1 MNHEY and CDR2 SVGAGI. This CDR3 contains 13 residues. The chain uses TRBV6-5 and TRBJ2-7; 8 nucleotides align to TRBD1. The TCR comes from a woman in her thirties or forties in good health and CMV-seropositive. The sequencing input was PBMCs. CDR3 DNA: TGTGCCACTACGCGACAGGGGTCTCTCCTGCAGTACTTC. It codes for CATTRQGSLLQYF.